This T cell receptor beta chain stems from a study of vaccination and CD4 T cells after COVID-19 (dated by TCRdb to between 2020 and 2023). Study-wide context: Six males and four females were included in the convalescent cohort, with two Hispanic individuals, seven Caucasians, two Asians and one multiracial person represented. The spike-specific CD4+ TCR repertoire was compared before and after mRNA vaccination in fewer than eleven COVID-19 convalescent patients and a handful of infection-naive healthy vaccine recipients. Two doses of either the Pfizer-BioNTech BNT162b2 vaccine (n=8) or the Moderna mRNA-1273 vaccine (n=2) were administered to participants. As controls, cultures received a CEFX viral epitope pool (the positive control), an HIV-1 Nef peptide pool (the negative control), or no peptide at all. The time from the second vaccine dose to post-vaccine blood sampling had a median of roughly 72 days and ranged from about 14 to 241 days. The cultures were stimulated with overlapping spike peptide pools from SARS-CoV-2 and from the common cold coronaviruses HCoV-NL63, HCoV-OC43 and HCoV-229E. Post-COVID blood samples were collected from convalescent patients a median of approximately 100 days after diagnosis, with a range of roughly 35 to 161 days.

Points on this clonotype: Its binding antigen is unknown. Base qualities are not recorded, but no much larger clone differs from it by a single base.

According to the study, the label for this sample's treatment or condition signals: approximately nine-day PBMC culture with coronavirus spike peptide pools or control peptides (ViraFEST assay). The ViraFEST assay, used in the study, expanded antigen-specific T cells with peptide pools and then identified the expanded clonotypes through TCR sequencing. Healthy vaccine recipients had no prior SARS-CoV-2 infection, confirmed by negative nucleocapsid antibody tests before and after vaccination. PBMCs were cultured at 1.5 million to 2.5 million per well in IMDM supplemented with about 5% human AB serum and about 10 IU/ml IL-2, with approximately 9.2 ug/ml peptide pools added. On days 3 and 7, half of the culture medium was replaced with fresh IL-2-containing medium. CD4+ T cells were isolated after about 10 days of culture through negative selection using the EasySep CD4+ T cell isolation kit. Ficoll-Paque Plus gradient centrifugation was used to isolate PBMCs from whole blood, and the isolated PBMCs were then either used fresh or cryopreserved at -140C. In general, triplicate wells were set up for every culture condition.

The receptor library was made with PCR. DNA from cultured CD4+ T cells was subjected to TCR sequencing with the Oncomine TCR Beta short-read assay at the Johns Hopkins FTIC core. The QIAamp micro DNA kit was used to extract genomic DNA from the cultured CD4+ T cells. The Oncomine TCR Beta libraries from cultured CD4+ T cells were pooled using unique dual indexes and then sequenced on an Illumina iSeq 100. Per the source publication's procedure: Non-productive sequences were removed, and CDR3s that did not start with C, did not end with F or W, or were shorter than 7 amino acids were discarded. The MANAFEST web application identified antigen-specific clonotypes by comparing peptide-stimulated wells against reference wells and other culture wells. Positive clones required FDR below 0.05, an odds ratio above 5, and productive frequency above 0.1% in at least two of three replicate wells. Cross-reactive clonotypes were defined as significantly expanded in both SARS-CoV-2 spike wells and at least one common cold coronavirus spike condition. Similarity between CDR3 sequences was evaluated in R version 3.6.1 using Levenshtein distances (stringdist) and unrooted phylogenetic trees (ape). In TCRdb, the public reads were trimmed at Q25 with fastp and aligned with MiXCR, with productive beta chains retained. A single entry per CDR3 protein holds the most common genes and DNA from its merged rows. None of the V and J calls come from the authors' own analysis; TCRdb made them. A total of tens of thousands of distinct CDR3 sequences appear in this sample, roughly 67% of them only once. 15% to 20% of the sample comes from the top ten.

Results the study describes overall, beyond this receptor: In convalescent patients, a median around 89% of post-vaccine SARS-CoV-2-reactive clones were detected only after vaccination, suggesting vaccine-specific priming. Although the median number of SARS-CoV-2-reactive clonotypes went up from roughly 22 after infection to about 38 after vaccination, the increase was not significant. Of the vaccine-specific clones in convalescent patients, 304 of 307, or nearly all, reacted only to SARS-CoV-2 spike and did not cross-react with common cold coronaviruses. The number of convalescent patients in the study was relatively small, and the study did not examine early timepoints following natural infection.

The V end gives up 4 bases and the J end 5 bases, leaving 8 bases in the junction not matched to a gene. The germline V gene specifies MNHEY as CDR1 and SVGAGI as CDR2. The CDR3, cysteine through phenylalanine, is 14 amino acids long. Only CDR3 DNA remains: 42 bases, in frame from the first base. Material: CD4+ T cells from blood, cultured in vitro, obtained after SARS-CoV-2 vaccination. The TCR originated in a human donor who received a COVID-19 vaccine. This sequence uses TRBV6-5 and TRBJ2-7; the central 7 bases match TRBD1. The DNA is TGTGCCAGCAGTTCCAACCTACAGGGGCACGAGCAGTACTTC. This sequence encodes CASSSNLQGHEQYF.